The rows below give T cell receptor beta chains drawn from one sample of a study of PD-1 blockade in classical Hodgkin lymphoma. TCRdb's table, derived via immunoSEQ multiplex PCR, lists solely in-frame clones and lacks some. The top ten clones hold 3.1% of a sample with tens of thousands of clones, roughly 80% of them seen once. The material was CD4+ T cells from blood, obtained before the fourth cycle of nivolumab. These receptors were collected from a human donor with classical Hodgkin lymphoma. Both conserved end residues are part of each CDR3. The order of the fields is D gene, clone size, V gene, J gene, CDR3 DNA, CDR3 protein. The D gene is left open where the match is weak. Size is omitted from some rows. Given values are once, few, many or a class for expanded clones.

d_call: TRBD1; clone_size: -; v_call: TRBV2; j_call: TRBJ2-1; cdr3_nt: TGTGCCAGCAGTCAGGGACAGGGGTGGAATGAGCAGTTCTTC; cdr3_aa: CASSQGQGWNEQFF
d_call: -; clone_size: once; v_call: TRBV5-1; j_call: TRBJ1-6; cdr3_nt: TGCGCCAGCAGCTTGGACCGGACAGAGGGCTCACCCCTCCACTTT; cdr3_aa: CASSLDRTEGSPLHF
d_call: TRBD1; clone_size: few; v_call: TRBV5-1; j_call: TRBJ1-3; cdr3_nt: TGCGCCAGCAGCTTGGGGACAGGGGGCTCTGGAAACACCATATATTTT; cdr3_aa: CASSLGTGGSGNTIYF
d_call: -; clone_size: -; v_call: TRBV19; j_call: TRBJ2-3; cdr3_nt: TGTGCCAGTAGTATAGGGGGGGCAGATACGCAGTATTTT; cdr3_aa: CASSIGGADTQYF
d_call: TRBD1; clone_size: few; v_call: TRBV5-1; j_call: TRBJ1-1; cdr3_nt: TGCGCCAGCAGCTACGGGACAGAGAACACTGAAGCTTTCTTT; cdr3_aa: CASSYGTENTEAFF
d_call: TRBD1; clone_size: -; v_call: TRBV7-9; j_call: TRBJ1-4; cdr3_nt: TGTGCCAGCACCAGGGGGACAGGAGAAAAACTGTTTTTT; cdr3_aa: CASTRGTGEKLFF
d_call: -; clone_size: -; v_call: TRBV7-2; j_call: TRBJ2-1; cdr3_nt: TGTGCCAGCAGCTTAGCGGGGGACATCCGGCAGTTCTTC; cdr3_aa: CASSLAGDIRQFF
d_call: TRBD2; clone_size: -; v_call: TRBV9; j_call: TRBJ2-5; cdr3_nt: TGTGCCAGCAGCGAGACTAGCGGGGGCTTCCTCGGAGGAGAGACCCAGTACTTC; cdr3_aa: CASSETSGGFLGGETQYF
d_call: -; clone_size: -; v_call: TRBV9; j_call: TRBJ1-1; cdr3_nt: TGTGCCAGCAGCCCCTCCGGGTGGAACACTGAAGCTTTCTTT; cdr3_aa: CASSPSGWNTEAFF
d_call: -; clone_size: -; v_call: TRBV6-6; j_call: TRBJ1-3; cdr3_nt: TGTGCCAGCAGTCCACACCCTCCTGGACGGGGAACCACCATATATTTT; cdr3_aa: CASSPHPPGRGTTIYF
d_call: TRBD1; clone_size: -; v_call: TRBV19; j_call: TRBJ1-2; cdr3_nt: TGTGCCAGTAGTACCCCCCGACAGGGAGGATATGGCTACACCTTC; cdr3_aa: CASSTPRQGGYGYTF
d_call: -; clone_size: few; v_call: TRBV19; j_call: TRBJ2-6; cdr3_nt: TGTGCCAGTAGTATCGGGTCCGGGGTAACGTTGCCTGGGGCCAACGTCCTGACTTTC; cdr3_aa: CASSIGSGVTLPGANVLTF
d_call: -; clone_size: -; v_call: TRBV7-2; j_call: TRBJ2-2; cdr3_nt: TGTGCCACCGGGCGGGGCCCGAACACCGGGGAGCTGTTTTTT; cdr3_aa: CATGRGPNTGELFF
d_call: -; clone_size: once; v_call: TRBV6-1; j_call: TRBJ1-5; cdr3_nt: TGTGCCACCCAGATAACCGGGGTCAGCAATCAGCCCCAGCATTTT; cdr3_aa: CATQITGVSNQPQHF
d_call: -; clone_size: -; v_call: TRBV29-1; j_call: TRBJ1-1; cdr3_nt: TGCAGCGTTGGAGGACAGAACACTGAAGCTTTCTTT; cdr3_aa: CSVGGQNTEAFF
d_call: -; clone_size: -; v_call: TRBV6-5; j_call: TRBJ2-7; cdr3_nt: TGTGCCAGCAGTCTATGGGGCACCTACGAGCAGTACTTC; cdr3_aa: CASSLWGTYEQYF
d_call: -; clone_size: -; v_call: TRBV9; j_call: TRBJ1-4; cdr3_nt: TGTGCCAGCAGCGTAGGGAGAGAGGGAGCTAATGAAAAACTGTTTTTT; cdr3_aa: CASSVGREGANEKLFF
d_call: TRBD2; clone_size: -; v_call: TRBV9; j_call: TRBJ2-3; cdr3_nt: TGTGCCAGCAGCGTAGATGTATGGAGCGGGGGGCACACAGATACGCAGTATTTT; cdr3_aa: CASSVDVWSGGHTDTQYF
d_call: -; clone_size: -; v_call: TRBV5-5; j_call: TRBJ2-7; cdr3_nt: TGTGCCAGCAGCCCCAAAGGGGGGCCTTCATCCTACGAGCAGTACTTC; cdr3_aa: CASSPKGGPSSYEQYF
d_call: TRBD2; clone_size: -; v_call: TRBV4-1; j_call: TRBJ2-5; cdr3_nt: TGCGCCAGCAGCCAAGATCTGGCGGGGGGTCTGCGAGAGACCCAGTACTTC; cdr3_aa: CASSQDLAGGLRETQYF
d_call: -; clone_size: -; v_call: TRBV6-5; j_call: TRBJ2-5; cdr3_nt: TGTGCCAGCAGTTCTAGGACGGTGGAAGAGACCCAGTACTTC; cdr3_aa: CASSSRTVEETQYF
d_call: -; clone_size: few; v_call: TRBV9; j_call: TRBJ1-3; cdr3_nt: TGTGCCAGCAGCGAACAACAGGTCAGCTCTGGAAACACCATATATTTT; cdr3_aa: CASSEQQVSSGNTIYF
d_call: TRBD2; clone_size: -; v_call: TRBV7-2; j_call: TRBJ2-1; cdr3_nt: TGTGCCAGCAGCTTGACCGCTAGCGGGGGGTTGGGTGTTGAGCAGTTCTTC; cdr3_aa: CASSLTASGGLGVEQFF
d_call: TRBD2; clone_size: -; v_call: TRBV7-2; j_call: TRBJ2-1; cdr3_nt: TGTGCCAGCAGCACTCGGACTAGCTTACACTCAAGAGGGTTCTTC; cdr3_aa: CASSTRTSLHSRGFF
d_call: -; clone_size: -; v_call: TRBV27; j_call: TRBJ1-6; cdr3_nt: TGTGCCAGCAGTTTGGGGGTTACCACCTATAATTCACCCCTCCACTTT; cdr3_aa: CASSLGVTTYNSPLHF
d_call: TRBD1; clone_size: -; v_call: TRBV19; j_call: TRBJ2-7; cdr3_nt: TGTGCCAGCGGACAGGGGAATTACTACGAGCAGTACTTC; cdr3_aa: CASGQGNYYEQYF
d_call: TRBD1; clone_size: -; v_call: TRBV7-8; j_call: TRBJ1-1; cdr3_nt: TGTGCCAGCAGCTTACCAGACAGGGGGAGAGCTTTCTTT; cdr3_aa: CASSLPDRGRAFF
d_call: -; clone_size: -; v_call: TRBV2; j_call: TRBJ1-2; cdr3_nt: TGTGCCAGCAGGTACGACATCAACTATGGCTACACCTTC; cdr3_aa: CASRYDINYGYTF
d_call: TRBD2; clone_size: few; v_call: TRBV11-1; j_call: TRBJ2-5; cdr3_nt: TGTGCCAGCAGCCCATTCCCACTAGCGAGGGAAGAGACCCAGTACTTC; cdr3_aa: CASSPFPLAREETQYF
d_call: -; clone_size: -; v_call: TRBV18; j_call: TRBJ1-6; cdr3_nt: TGTGCCAGCTCACCATTAGCGGGACAAGGCTCCTCACCCCTCCACTTT; cdr3_aa: CASSPLAGQGSSPLHF
d_call: TRBD1; clone_size: -; v_call: TRBV5-1; j_call: TRBJ1-2; cdr3_nt: TGCGCCAGCAGCTCCCTTACGGGGACAGGCTATGGCTACACCTTC; cdr3_aa: CASSSLTGTGYGYTF
d_call: -; clone_size: -; v_call: TRBV6-5; j_call: TRBJ2-1; cdr3_nt: TGTGCCAGCAGTTACTCGACGGGGCAGATTTCCAATGAGCAGTTCTTC; cdr3_aa: CASSYSTGQISNEQFF
d_call: -; clone_size: -; v_call: TRBV30; j_call: TRBJ2-3; cdr3_nt: TGTGCCAGCAGATGGGTAAATACGCAGTATTTT; cdr3_aa: CASRWVNTQYF
d_call: TRBD1; clone_size: once; v_call: TRBV11-2; j_call: TRBJ1-6; cdr3_nt: TGTGCCAGCAGCTTACAGGGACAGGAGAATTCACCCCTCCACTTT; cdr3_aa: CASSLQGQENSPLHF
d_call: TRBD1; clone_size: -; v_call: TRBV6-6; j_call: TRBJ1-1; cdr3_nt: TGTGCCAGCAGGGGGGGACAGGAGAAGAACACTGAAGCTTTCTTT; cdr3_aa: CASRGGQEKNTEAFF
d_call: -; clone_size: -; v_call: TRBV29-1; j_call: TRBJ2-7; cdr3_nt: TGCAGCGTTGTTGGGGGGACTGGACGCGAGCAGTACTTC; cdr3_aa: CSVVGGTGREQYF
d_call: TRBD1; clone_size: -; v_call: TRBV19; j_call: TRBJ1-6; cdr3_nt: TGTGCCAGTAGTATCTATGGGACAGCCCCCCCCCTCCACTTT; cdr3_aa: CASSIYGTAPPLHF
d_call: TRBD1; clone_size: large; v_call: TRBV27; j_call: TRBJ2-7; cdr3_nt: TGTGCCAGCAGTTTACCGGGACAGGAGGTGCCCTACGAGCAGTACTTC; cdr3_aa: CASSLPGQEVPYEQYF
d_call: -; clone_size: -; v_call: TRBV4-2; j_call: TRBJ2-3; cdr3_nt: TGTGCCAGCAGCCAAGTCCCCGGGGCCGCAGATACGCAGTATTTT; cdr3_aa: CASSQVPGAADTQYF
d_call: -; clone_size: few; v_call: TRBV29-1; j_call: TRBJ1-2; cdr3_nt: TGCAGCGTCTACGCCCGCGGGTATAACTATGGCTACACCTTC; cdr3_aa: CSVYARGYNYGYTF
d_call: TRBD1; clone_size: few; v_call: TRBV7-2; j_call: TRBJ1-2; cdr3_nt: TGTGCCAGCAGGACAGGGGAGACCTACTATGGCTACACCTTC; cdr3_aa: CASRTGETYYGYTF
d_call: TRBD1; clone_size: -; v_call: TRBV7-9; j_call: TRBJ1-4; cdr3_nt: TGTGCCAGCAGCTTAGCGCACGGGACAGGGGTCGGTGCGAATGAAAAACTGTTTTTT; cdr3_aa: CASSLAHGTGVGANEKLFF
d_call: -; clone_size: -; v_call: TRBV19; j_call: TRBJ1-5; cdr3_nt: TGTGCCAGTAGTATGGGAGGTCAGGGGTTTCAGCCCCAGCATTTT; cdr3_aa: CASSMGGQGFQPQHF
d_call: TRBD1; clone_size: -; v_call: TRBV19; j_call: TRBJ1-4; cdr3_nt: TGTGCCAGTGCGGGACAGGTTCTTGAAAAACTGTTTTTT; cdr3_aa: CASAGQVLEKLFF
d_call: -; clone_size: few; v_call: TRBV6-4; j_call: TRBJ2-4; cdr3_nt: TGTGCCAGCAGTGGCCTTTGGCTCCATGTAGCCAAAAACATTCAGTACTTC; cdr3_aa: CASSGLWLHVAKNIQYF
d_call: -; clone_size: -; v_call: TRBV1; j_call: TRBJ2-7; cdr3_nt: TGCACCAGCAGCCAACACCATCCCAAGCCCCCCTACGAGCAGTACTTC; cdr3_aa: CTSSQHHPKPPYEQYF
d_call: -; clone_size: -; v_call: TRBV6-6; j_call: TRBJ1-5; cdr3_nt: TGTGCCAGCAGCTCCTACAGGGATAGCAATCAGCCCCAGCATTTT; cdr3_aa: CASSSYRDSNQPQHF
d_call: -; clone_size: -; v_call: TRBV7-8; j_call: TRBJ1-2; cdr3_nt: TGTGCCAGCAGCTTGATGACGTCCGGCTACACCTTC; cdr3_aa: CASSLMTSGYTF
d_call: -; clone_size: -; v_call: TRBV19; j_call: TRBJ1-2; cdr3_nt: TGTGCCAGTAGTTGGCTGGTGAAGGATGGCTACACCTTC; cdr3_aa: CASSWLVKDGYTF